This entry describes one TCR beta chain. The data derive from a study of CD8 T cells in Susac syndrome. CDR1 and CDR2 (germline): MNHNS, SASEGT. The CDR3 sequence is 13 residues long. V dropped 0 bases and J dropped 5 bases, with 5 bases sitting between them. A quantity of about 0.45 to 1 ug RNA underwent reverse transcription using random hexamers. TCRdb passed the immunoSEQ multiplex PCR reads through MiXCR, listing each CDR3 protein once. Of 330,000 or so distinct CDR3 sequences listed, 75% to 90% are singletons. Sequencing was performed on CD8+ T cells from PBMCs. This chain uses TRBV6-1 with TRBJ2-1; unclear D gene. The TCR was taken from a human donor with multiple sclerosis. The CDR3 DNA follows: TGTGCCAGCAGTGAAGCCACCAACAATGAGCAGTTCTTC. It translates to CASSEATNNEQFF.